This TCR beta chain was captured in a study of T-cell memory formation after mild COVID-19. Whole-study context: Clusters were largely donor specific.

CDR1 is SGHRS and CDR2 is YFSETQ in the germline V gene. J was trimmed by 2 bases and V by 2 bases; bases with no gene match: 3. This CDR3 contains 14 residues. 5'RACE, which relied on constant-segment primers, yielded TCR alpha and TCR beta cDNA libraries carrying sample barcodes and UMIs. TCRdb called the 5' RACE reads again in MiXCR, with one record for every CDR3 protein. The sample lists about 40,000 distinct CDR3 sequences, about an eighth seen once, with 25% to 30% in the top ten. This clonotype has ten or more counts. What it binds is not known. The study's findings and limits: Among CD4+ contracting clones, most were CM and EM, and CD8+ ones EMRA. There was a balanced CD4/CD8 profile in clones contracting day 15 to 85, and later expanders leaned CD4+.

This sequence was found in a man aged 18 to 30 who had mild COVID-19 (a few samples of this study predate the infection). Cell type and time point are not known. What was sequenced was PBMCs or a T cell subset sorted from them (not recorded which). The chain recombines TRBV5-1 with TRBJ1-2; 7 bases match TRBD1. Here the CDR3 reads CASSFRDSNYGYTF. CDR3 coding DNA: TGCGCCAGCAGCTTCCGGGACAGCAACTATGGCTACACCTTC.